There are a few counts of the clone carrying this T cell receptor (beta chain). Antigen unknown. The sample comes from a study of regulatory T cells in long-lasting Graves disease. Study context: For a period under 3 months, newly diagnosed Graves' patients had taken antithyroid drugs. General observations from the study: Under persistent disease, TRBV28, TRBJ1-2 and TRBJ2-5 were used preferentially.

The CDR3 covers 14 residues. The germline V gene encodes CDR1 MGHRA and CDR2 YSYEKL. Deletions cut 1 base from V and 3 bases from J, with 9 bases between. The authors built TCR beta libraries using iRepertoire HTBI primers and Arm-PCR of CDR3 regions. TCRdb ran MiXCR on the multiplex PCR reads and lists one entry per CDR3 protein. The sample comprises some 450,000 distinct CDR3 sequences, less than 20% of which are singletons, and about 11% rests with the top ten. Time point noted: newly diagnosed GD, antithyroid drugs for less than 3 months. PBMC-derived RNA was used for the TCR library. These records were also assigned to another study, of T cells in Graves' hyperthyroidism and ophthalmopathy. From that second work: Patients showing uncontrolled infection, other autoimmune disease, pregnancy or lactation were ineligible. Each diagnosis was grounded in clinical symptoms, serum thyroxine and TRAb, thyroid ultrasound, and orbital computed tomography.

Specimen: peripheral blood mononuclear cells (PBMCs), collected at new diagnosis, from a patient treated with antithyroid drugs. The TCR sequence derives from a woman aged 30 to 39 with Graves disease. The chain couples TRBV4-1 to TRBJ1-1; D remains unclear. CDR3 nucleotides: TGCGCCAGCAGCCAAGTTGGAGCGCACACTGAAGCTTTCTTT. This gives the protein CASSQVGAHTEAFF.